Listed here are 25 T cell receptor beta chains from one sample, sequenced in a study of regulatory T cells in long-lasting Graves disease. Combining iRepertoire HTBI primers with Arm-PCR of CDR3 regions, the authors built TCR beta libraries. MiXCR, run by TCRdb on the multiplex PCR reads, gives a single entry per CDR3 protein. The sample carries under 250,000 distinct CDR3 sequences, around 19% recorded once. Time point here: newly diagnosed GD, antithyroid drugs for less than 3 months. PBMC-extracted RNA yielded the TCR library. The same sample was also studied in work on T cells in Graves' hyperthyroidism and ophthalmopathy.

Here the sequenced sample was peripheral blood mononuclear cells (PBMCs), taken at new diagnosis, from a patient treated with antithyroid drugs. All receptors come from a woman under 40 with Graves disease.

This clonotype came up many times. V is TRBV2 and J is TRBJ2-1, with 15 bases matching TRBD2. Germline lookup yields CDR1 SNHLY and CDR2 FYNNEI. CDR3 length: 18 residues. Unmatched junction bases numbered 8, after V lost 7 bases and J lost 1 base. This CDR3 reads CASTRTSGGARSYNEQFF. CDR3 nucleotide sequence: TGTGCCAGCACCCGGACTAGCGGGGGGGCCAGATCCTACAATGAGCAGTTCTTC. Full variable domain (remainder filled in from reference TRBV2 and TRBJ2-1): EPEVTQTPSHQVTQMGQEVILRCVPISNHLYFYWYRQILGQKVEFLVSFYNNEISEKSEIFDDQFSVERPDGSNFTLKIRSTKLEDSAMYFCASTRTSGGARSYNEQFFGPGTRLTVL.

This clonotype has a count of ten or more. The chain uses TRBV7-2 and TRBJ2-1, with 11 bases fitting TRBD2. Germline V gene lookup returns CDR1 SGHTA and CDR2 FQGNSA. The CDR3 runs to 13 residues. V shed 5 bases and J 16 bases; nucleotides not matched to a gene: 10. The CDR3 DNA reads TGTGCCAGCAGCCCCCCGGGACTAGCGGTTACATTCTTC. Translating it yields CASSPPGLAVTFF.

This clonotype was recorded at least ten times. The V and J genes are TRBV13 and TRBJ2-3, with D hard to call. The CDR3 loop spans 13 amino acids. In germline, CDR1 is PRHDT, CDR2 FYEKMQ (reference sequence). Trimming cost V 4 bases and J 4 bases, with 9 bases left between them. This CDR3 reads CASSSQDADTQYF. As DNA, the CDR3 is TGTGCCAGCAGCTCCCAAGACGCAGATACGCAGTATTTT.

This clonotype was counted ten times or more. The chain employs TRBV2 and TRBJ1-1; the D is unclear. The CDR3 is 13 residues long. V lost 8 bases and J 5 bases, leaving 15 bases between the germline ends. Germline V CDR1 and CDR2: SNHLY, FYNNEI. CDR3 sequence (DNA): TGTGCCAGCTCTCCAATCTCCACTACTGAAGCTTTCTTT. This gives the protein CASSPISTTEAFF. Filled out from reference TRBV2 and TRBJ1-1, the complete variable domain reads EPEVTQTPSHQVTQMGQEVILRCVPISNHLYFYWYRQILGQKVEFLVSFYNNEISEKSEIFDDQFSVERPDGSNFTLKIRSTKLEDSAMYFCASSPISTTEAFFGQGTRLTVV.

In its sample, this clonotype was seen once. A much larger clone differs by one base, so this may be a read error. This sequence joins TRBV6-1 and TRBJ2-5; TRBD2 matches at 9 bases. CDR3 length: 16 residues. The germline gives CDR1 MNHNS, CDR2 SASEGT. CDR3 sequence (DNA): TGTGCCAGCAGTCCACGGCGGGTAGCGGGGGCAGAGATCCAGTACTTC. Amino acids: CASSPRRVAGAEIQYF.

This clonotype was seen ten or more times. The chain combines TRBV11-2 with TRBJ2-7, with D unclear. V lost 6 bases and J 3 bases, leaving 9 bases between the germline ends. Germline CDR1 is SGHAT and CDR2 is FQNNGV. This CDR3 comprises 12 residues. The CDR3 DNA is TGTGCCAGCAGTTATGACAACTACGAGCAGTACTTC. It encodes CASSYDNYEQYF.

Points on this clonotype: Since a far larger clone is one base different, this is likely a read error. The chain links TRBV2 to TRBJ2-5; possible D gene TRBD2, 6 bases. The DNA end is a closer match to TRBJ2-1, so the J assignment may be wrong. CDR3 size: 12 residues. Germline V gene data show CDR1 as SNHLY and CDR2 as FYNNEI. CDR3 DNA sequence: TGTGCCAGCCGGGAACTAGCTTCTGAGCAGTTCTTC. Encoded protein: CASRELASEQFF.

This clonotype was seen at least ten times. The chain employs TRBV5-1 and TRBJ1-3; 7 nucleotides align to TRBD1. CDR3 size: 17 residues. J lost 3 bases, V lost 4 bases, and 13 bases had no gene match. Germline values: CDR1 SGHRS, CDR2 YFSETQ. As DNA, the CDR3 is TGCGCCAGCAGCCAGGACTTACAGGGGAAAAGTGGAAACACCATATATTTT. Translated, it gives CASSQDLQGKSGNTIYF.

Many counts were recorded for this clonotype. The J gene is TRBJ1-1, the V gene TRBV3-1; D remains ambiguous. This CDR3 is built from 13 residues. Trimming shortened V by 2 bases and J by 3 bases, and 7 bases separated the two germline ends. Germline V gene data show CDR1 as LGHDT and CDR2 as YNNKEL (reference sequence). CDR3 DNA sequence: TGTGCCAGCAGCCAAAAGCGGTACACTGAAGCTTTCTTT. Translation: CASSQKRYTEAFF. Variable domain in full (rest from reference TRBV3-1 and TRBJ1-1): DTAVSQTPKYLVTQMGNDKSIKCEQNLGHDTMYWYKQDSKKFLKIMFSYNNKELIINETVPNRFSPKSPDKAHLNLHINSLELGDSAVYFCASSQKRYTEAFFGQGTRLTVV.

V is TRBV19 and J is TRBJ1-3; D remains ambiguous. CDR1 LNHDA and CDR2 SQIVND come from the germline V gene (reference sequence). The V and J ends lost 3 bases and 0 bases respectively, with 9 bases between them. The CDR3 has 15 amino acids. The CDR3 nucleotides read TGTGCCAGTAGTATCGACGGAGACTCTGGAAACACCATATATTTT. Its translation: CASSIDGDSGNTIYF.

This clonotype was seen many times. The chain recombines TRBV28 with TRBJ1-1; unclear D gene. The CDR3 consists of 12 residues. V lost 6 bases and J 1 base, leaving 6 bases between the germline ends. Germline V gene data show CDR1 as MDHEN and CDR2 as SYDVKM. The CDR3 DNA is TGTGCCAGCAGGGCCCCGAACACTGAAGCTTTCTTT. Translated, it gives CASRAPNTEAFF. Drawing the rest from reference TRBV28 and TRBJ1-1, the complete variable domain is DVKVTQSSRYLVKRTGEKVFLECVQDMDHENMFWYRQDPGLGLRLIYFSYDVKMKEKGDIPEGYSVSREKKERFSLILESASTNQTSMYLCASRAPNTEAFFGQGTRLTVV.

This clonotype was recorded a few times. This rearrangement joins TRBV5-1 to TRBJ2-4; the match to TRBD1 covers 7 bases. V was pared by 0 bases and J by 5 bases, with 2 bases of the junction left unmatched. Looked up from germline, CDR1 is SGHRS and CDR2 is YFSETQ. This CDR3 comprises 14 residues. CDR3 loop: CASSLGGQENIQYF. DNA of the CDR3: TGCGCCAGCAGCTTGGGAGGACAGGAAAACATTCAGTACTTC.

This clonotype was counted ten times or more. In nucleotides, the CDR3 is TGTGCCAGCAGCTTAGATACGAGCCTGTGGGGCGAAGGGGCCAACGTCCTGACTTTC. Amino acid sequence: CASSLDTSLWGEGANVLTF. The V and J genes are TRBV11-3 and TRBJ2-6, with a tentative D call TRBD1 (5 bases). CDR1 is SGHNT, CDR2 YENEEA, per germline. Trimming took off 0 bases at V and 4 bases at J, with 19 bases between the two ends. CDR3 length: 19 residues.

Regarding this clonotype: A far larger clone differs by one base, so this is likely a read error. V and J are TRBV11-3 and TRBJ2-7, with 7 bases identical to TRBD1. Trimming at V came to 4 bases and at J to 7 bases, leaving 16 bases not matched to a gene. Germline V gives CDR1 SGHNT, CDR2 YENEEA. This CDR3 region has 16 residues. CDR3 region: CASSSRQGSSYNEQYF. The CDR3 DNA is TGTGCCAGCAGCTCCCGACAGGGAAGCTCCTACAATGAGCAGTACTTC. Full variable domain (missing parts from reference TRBV11-3 and TRBJ2-7): EAGVVQSPRYKIIEKKQPVAFWCNPISGHNTLYWYLQNLGQGPELLIRYENEEAVDDSQLPKDRFSAERLKGVDSTLKIQPAELGDSAVYLCASSSRQGSSYNEQYFGPGTRLTVT.

This clonotype was recorded many times. The chain employs TRBV7-3 and TRBJ1-1; 10 bases are a match to TRBD1. CDR3 length: 17 amino acids. V shed 5 bases, J shed 3 bases, and the junction held 12 bases outside the gene matches. Germline lookup yields CDR1 SGHTA and CDR2 FQGTGA. The chain's CDR3 is CASSTLGGQGIDTEAFF. The CDR3 region has the DNA TGTGCCAGCAGCACACTGGGGGGACAGGGGATTGACACTGAAGCTTTCTTT.

The chain uses TRBV7-2 and TRBJ1-1, with D possibly being TRBD1 (5 bases). The V end lost 3 bases, the J end lost 4 bases, and 12 bases lay between the germline ends. The CDR3 length is 14 residues. Germline CDR1 and CDR2: SGHTA and FQGNSA. The CDR3 region is CASSFQGQGTEAFF. Here the CDR3 DNA reads TGTGCCAGCAGCTTCCAGGGTCAGGGCACTGAAGCTTTCTTT.

About this clonotype: A much larger clone differs by one base, so this may be a read error. This chain uses TRBV7-9 with TRBJ1-1; D might be TRBD1 (5 bases). The germline CDR1 and CDR2 sequences are SEHNR and FQNEAQ (reference sequence). V shed 4 bases and J shed 4 bases, with 16 bases lying between them. This CDR3 has 15 residues. The CDR3 region is CASSSGAAMSTEAFF. CDR3 nucleotide sequence: TGTGCCAGCAGCTCCGGGGCGGCGATGAGCACTGAAGCTTTCTTT.

In the case of this clonotype: Likely a read error: the CDR3 ends without its conserved phenylalanine or tryptophan. The DNA is omitted, as the CDR3 cannot be located on it reliably, and the CDR3 follows TCRdb's listing. This chain connects TRBV30 to TRBJ2-5; TRBD1, the table's D call, was not compared with the DNA. Both ends counted, the CDR3 spans 15 residues. Germline values: CDR1 GTSNPN, CDR2 SVGIG (reference sequence). The CDR3 is CAWSPGEPAYNEPFV.

This clonotype has a count of ten or more. The V call is TRBV30, the J call TRBJ1-1; D might be TRBD1 (6 bases). V gave up 8 bases and J gave up 3 bases, with 19 bases separating them. Germline V CDR1 and CDR2: GTSNPN, SVGIG (reference sequence). The CDR3 is 14 residues long. The CDR3 DNA reads TGTGCCGTGACGGGGGCTTTTATTTACACTGAAGCTTTCTTT. The encoded protein is CAVTGAFIYTEAFF.

Regarding this clonotype: This likely comes from a read error, as the CDR3 has no conserved phenylalanine or tryptophan at its end. This rearrangement joins TRBV7-2 to TRBJ2-7, with D perhaps matching TRBD2 (6 bases). With 1 base removed from V and 0 bases from J, the gap between germline ends came to 13 bases. Per germline, CDR1 SGHTA and CDR2 FQGNSA. This CDR3 is built from 16 residues. CDR3 sequence reads: CASSLVGGISSYEQYL. In nucleotides, the CDR3 is TGTGCCAGCAGCTTAGTTGGAGGGATTAGCTCCTACGAGCAGTACCTC.

This clonotype has a handful of counts. With a much larger clone just one base away, this may be a read error. The chain is built from TRBV6-2 or TRBV6-3 and TRBJ1-5, with D unresolved. The CDR3 spans 14 residues. Germline V CDR1 and CDR2: MNHEY, SVGEGT. The CDR3 nucleotides read TGTGCCAGCTGTATAGACGATAGCAATCAGTCCCAGCATTTT. It codes for CASCIDDSNQSQHF.

Many counts were recorded for this clonotype. The chain links TRBV6-5 to TRBJ2-7; 7 positions match TRBD2. Germline V gene sequence: CDR1 MNHEY, CDR2 SVGAGI. This CDR3 is built from 20 residues. Trimming at V came to 3 bases and at J to 5 bases, leaving 25 bases not matched to a gene. CDR3 region: CASSYFPTRLARAVFNEQYF. As DNA, the CDR3 is TGTGCCAGCAGTTATTTCCCCACACGACTAGCCCGAGCGGTTTTTAACGAGCAGTACTTC.

This clonotype was recorded many times. The chain uses TRBV15 and TRBJ1-6; D uncertain. This CDR3 is 13 amino acids long. Trimming removed 5 bases from V and 6 bases from J, with 8 bases in between. Germline V gives CDR1 LNHNV, CDR2 YYDKDF (reference sequence). CDR3 DNA sequence: TGTGCCACCAGCGAGAGGGCTAATTCACCCCTCCACTTT. This gives the protein CATSERANSPLHF. Drawing the rest from reference TRBV15 and TRBJ1-6, the complete variable domain is DAMVIQNPRYQVTQFGKPVTLSCSQTLNHNVMYWYQQKSSQAPKLLFHYYDKDFNNEADTPDNFQSRRPNTSFCFLDIRSPGLGDTAMYLCATSERANSPLHFGNGTRLTVT.

The sample holds many counts of this clonotype. This chain joins TRBV3-1 and TRBJ1-1; 7 bases match TRBD1. The CDR3 extends over 14 amino acids. J was trimmed by 1 base and V by 8 bases; bases with no gene match: 7. Germline lookup yields CDR1 LGHDT and CDR2 YNNKEL (reference sequence). CDR3 loop: CASRDSFSNTEAFF. The CDR3 coding sequence is TGTGCCAGCCGGGACAGCTTTTCGAACACTGAAGCTTTCTTT.

This clonotype came up many times. V gene TRBV3-1 combines with J gene TRBJ1-2; TRBD1 aligns across 7 bases. The CDR3 length is 16 residues. V dropped 0 bases and J dropped 7; count of bases not matched to a gene: 11. Per the germline V gene, CDR1 is LGHDT and CDR2 is YNNKEL (reference sequence). The CDR3 protein is CASSQELGPGGIGYTF. CDR3 nucleotides: TGTGCCAGCAGCCAAGAGCTTGGGCCAGGGGGTATTGGCTACACCTTC.